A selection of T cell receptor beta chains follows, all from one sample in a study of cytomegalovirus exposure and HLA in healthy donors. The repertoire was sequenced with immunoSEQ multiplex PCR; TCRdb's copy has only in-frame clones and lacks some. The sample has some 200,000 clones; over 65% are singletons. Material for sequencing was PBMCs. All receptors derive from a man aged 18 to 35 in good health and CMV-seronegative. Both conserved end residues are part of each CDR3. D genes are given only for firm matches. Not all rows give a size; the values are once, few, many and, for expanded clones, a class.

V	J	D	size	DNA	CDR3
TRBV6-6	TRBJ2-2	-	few	TGTGCCAGCAGTTACGCGCAGGGGGGCGGGGAGCTGTTTTTT	CASSYAQGGGELFF
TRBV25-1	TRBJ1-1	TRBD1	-	TGTGCCAGCAGTGATCTGGACAGGGGAAACACTGAAGCTTTCTTT	CASSDLDRGNTEAFF
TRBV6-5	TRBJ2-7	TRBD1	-	TGTGCCAGCACCGACGGACAGGATTCCTACGAGCAGTACTTC	CASTDGQDSYEQYF
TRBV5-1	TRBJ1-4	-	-	TGCGCCAGCAGCTTGGGGGGCAGGGATGAAAAACTGTTTTTT	CASSLGGRDEKLFF
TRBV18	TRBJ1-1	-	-	TGTGCCAGCTCACCTCGCAGGGGAGACACTGAAGCTTTCTTT	CASSPRRGDTEAFF
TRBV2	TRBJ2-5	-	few	TGTGCCACCCGACAGATTGAGACCCAGTACTTC	CATRQIETQYF
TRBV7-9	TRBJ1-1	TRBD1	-	TGTGCCAGCAGCCCACAAGGGACAGCAGCTGAAGCTTTCTTT	CASSPQGTAAEAFF
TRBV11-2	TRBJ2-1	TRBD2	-	TGTGCCAGCAGCTTTCTAGCGGGAGGTAGCAATGAGCAGTTCTTC	CASSFLAGGSNEQFF
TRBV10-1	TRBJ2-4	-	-	TGCGCCAGCAGTGCGGAGGGGCTGGGCAAAAACATTCAGTACTTC	CASSAEGLGKNIQYF
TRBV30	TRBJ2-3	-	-	TGTGCCTCAGGAACGACAGATACGCAGTATTTT	CASGTTDTQYF
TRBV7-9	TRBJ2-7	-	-	TGTTCCAGCAGCTTAAGTCTCGGGACTCATTCCTACGAGCAGTACTTC	CSSSLSLGTHSYEQYF
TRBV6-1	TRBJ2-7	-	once	TGTGCCAGCAGTCTCACAGGAACCTACGAGCAGTACTTC	CASSLTGTYEQYF
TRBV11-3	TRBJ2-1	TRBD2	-	TGTGCCAGCAGCTTACAGCGTGGGGGACTAGTTGCTGAGCAGTTCTTC	CASSLQRGGLVAEQFF
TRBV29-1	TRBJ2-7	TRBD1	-	TGCAGCGTTGATATAGGACAGGGGCTCAAACCCCCTCGCTACGAGCAGTACTTC	CSVDIGQGLKPPRYEQYF
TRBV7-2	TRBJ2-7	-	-	TGTGCCAGCAGCCTCACTGGGACTCTCAGCCCCTACGAGCAGTACTTC	CASSLTGTLSPYEQYF
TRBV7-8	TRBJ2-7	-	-	TGTGCCAGCAGCTTAGGTCTAGCGTTCTCCTACGAGCAGTACTTC	CASSLGLAFSYEQYF
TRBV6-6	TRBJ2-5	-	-	TGTGCCAGCAGCCGGGACTTAGCGGAAGAGACCCAGTACTTC	CASSRDLAEETQYF
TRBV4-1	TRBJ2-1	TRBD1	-	TGCGCCAGCACCCCGGGACAGGGGGCTGTCAATGAGCAGTTCTTC	CASTPGQGAVNEQFF
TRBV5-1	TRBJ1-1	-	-	TGCGCCAGCACGACCGTCGAGAGCGCTGAAGCTTTCTTT	CASTTVESAEAFF
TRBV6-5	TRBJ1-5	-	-	TGTGCCTCTCGGCCGGGGTCGAGGCAGCCCCAGCATTTT	CASRPGSRQPQHF
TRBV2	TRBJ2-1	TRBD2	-	TGTGCCAGCAGTAATAATCCTAGCGGGAGGGGGGGTGAGCAGTTCTTC	CASSNNPSGRGGEQFF
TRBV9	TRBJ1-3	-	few	TGTGCCAGCAGCGTAGCGGCGGCAGGGGCCTCTGGAAACACCATATATTTT	CASSVAAAGASGNTIYF
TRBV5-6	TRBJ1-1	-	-	TGTGCCAGCAGCGATGGGGCGCCCGATATGAACACTGAAGCTTTCTTT	CASSDGAPDMNTEAFF
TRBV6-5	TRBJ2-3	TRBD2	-	TGTGCCAGCAGTTACAACGGGAGGAGCACAGATACGCAGTATTTT	CASSYNGRSTDTQYF
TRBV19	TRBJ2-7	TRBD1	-	TGTGCCAGTAGTATGAAGACAGGGAGCTCCTACGAGCAGTACTTC	CASSMKTGSSYEQYF
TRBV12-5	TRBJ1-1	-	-	TGTGCTAGTGGTTTGGTACCCTCAGGGGAAGCTTTCTTT	CASGLVPSGEAFF
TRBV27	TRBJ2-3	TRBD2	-	TGTGCCAGCAGTTTACTTAGCGGGAGAGAGGCAGATACGCAGTATTTT	CASSLLSGREADTQYF
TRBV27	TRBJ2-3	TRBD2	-	TGTGCCAGCAAAACTTCCGCGGGAGCCCCAGATACGCAGTATTTT	CASKTSAGAPDTQYF
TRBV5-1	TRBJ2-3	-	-	TGCGCCAGCAGCTTGCTCGGACCGCGGGAAGATACGCAGTATTTT	CASSLLGPREDTQYF
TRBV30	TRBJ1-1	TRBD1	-	TGTGCCTGGAGTGTAGGGCCCGGGACAGCGAACACTGAAGCTTTCTTT	CAWSVGPGTANTEAFF
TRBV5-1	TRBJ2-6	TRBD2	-	TGCGCCAGCAGCTTCTCTGGGACTATGGCTGGGGCCAACGTCCTGACTTTC	CASSFSGTMAGANVLTF
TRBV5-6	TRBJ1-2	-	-	TGTGCCAGCAGCCTGCAGGGCAGGTACTATGGCTACACCTTC	CASSLQGRYYGYTF
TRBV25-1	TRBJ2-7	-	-	TGTGCCAGCAGTGCGGCGGACAGCACTCACTCCTACGAGCAGTACTTC	CASSAADSTHSYEQYF
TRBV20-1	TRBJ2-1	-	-	TGCAGTGCAAGCAGGGAAGGCGAGCAGTTCTTC	CSASREGEQFF
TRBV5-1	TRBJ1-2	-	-	TGCGCCAGCAGTTTCATAGGGGAGGACTATGGCTACACCTTC	CASSFIGEDYGYTF
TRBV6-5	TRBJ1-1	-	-	TGTGCCAGCAGTTACGGGGGGGCGCGGGGGACTGAAGCTTTCTTT	CASSYGGARGTEAFF
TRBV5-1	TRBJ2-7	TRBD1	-	TGCGCCAGCAGCTTGTGGGGGACAGGGGGCTCCTACGAGCAGTACTTC	CASSLWGTGGSYEQYF
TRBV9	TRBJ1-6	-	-	TGTGCCAGCAGCGTAGGGGAGCCCCAATCACCCCTCCACTTT	CASSVGEPQSPLHF
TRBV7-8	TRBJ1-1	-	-	TGTGCCAGCAGCCGGCGGGCAGGGAACACTGAAGCTTTCTTT	CASSRRAGNTEAFF
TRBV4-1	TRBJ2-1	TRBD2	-	TGCGCCAGCAGCTCGCGACTAGCGACGGGGGATGAGCAGTTCTTC	CASSSRLATGDEQFF
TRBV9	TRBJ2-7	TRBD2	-	TGTGCCAGCAGCGTAGGCGGAGCGGGAGCCTACGAGCAGTACTTC	CASSVGGAGAYEQYF
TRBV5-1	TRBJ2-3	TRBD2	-	TGCGCCAGCAGCTTAGGACTAGCGGGTAAAGATACGCAGTATTTT	CASSLGLAGKDTQYF
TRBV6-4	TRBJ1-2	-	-	TGTGCCAGCAGTGACCAAGCTAGGGGCGGCTACACCTTC	CASSDQARGGYTF
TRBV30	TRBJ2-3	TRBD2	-	TGTGCCTGGAGTGTGACTAGCGGGTTCCATACGCAGTATTTT	CAWSVTSGFHTQYF